This TCR beta chain was retrieved from a study of cytomegalovirus exposure and HLA in healthy donors. Study background: An earlier analysis identified under 130 million unique TCR beta sequences in approximately 170 million T cells.

Notes on this clone: The target antigen is unknown.

CDR1 is SGHRS and CDR2 is YFSETQ in the germline V gene. Losses at the gene ends were 0 bases for V and 4 bases for J; bases not matched to a gene: 6. The CDR3 covers 15 residues. It was with 60 Vbeta and 13 Jbeta primers that the PCR ran. TCRdb's table, derived via immunoSEQ multiplex PCR, lists solely in-frame clones and lacks some. Among approximately 200,000 clones listed, approximately 81% were seen once. Study results and limitations: Earlier findings revealed that most TCR beta V segments proved productive either about 87% or about 30% of the time.

When sampled, the donors appeared nominally healthy, though they likely had unrecorded immune exposures. The rearrangement uses TRBV5-1 and TRBJ1-2; 7 nucleotides line up with TRBD1. The sequence came from a boy aged 5-17 years in good health and CMV-seronegative. The specimen sequenced was PBMCs. CDR3 DNA: TGCGCCAGCAGCTTGGGTCCGGGACAGACCTATGGCTACACCTTC. Encoded protein: CASSLGPGQTYGYTF.